This TCR beta chain was retrieved from a study of T cell repertoires in cytomegalovirus infection. The overall study: The authors used CMV epitopes that were HLA-C-restricted (recently identified) and HLA-B-restricted (well studied). Through public TCR beta signatures, both CMV infection and matching HLA type were indicated.

TCRdb re-called the reads with MiXCR, one entry per CDR3 protein. This table has some 220,000 distinct CDR3 sequences, around 35% appearing once. About this clonotype itself: Its matching antigen is unknown.

Study-wide findings and caveats: CMV-specific HLA-C-restricted TCR beta clonotypes dominated the ex vivo response. There were carriers of CMV plus the relevant HLA, and cumulative public TCR beta family frequency identified them.

This specimen consisted of CD8+ T cells from cultured PBMCs, obtained from culture after CMV antigen stimulation. The clonotype originates from a human donor in good health (CMV status not recorded). Some clones in this sample may be carry-over from other donors' samples.

CDR3 protein: CASSSQGGAQETQYF. The DNA of the CDR3 is TGCGCCAGCAGCTCTCAGGGGGGGGCCCAAGAGACCCAGTACTTC. The chain links TRBV5-1 to TRBJ2-5, with D perhaps given as TRBD1 or TRBD2 (7 bases each). V was cut by 3 bases and J by 1 base, with 13 bases left in between. Germline V gene data show CDR1 as SGHRS and CDR2 as YFSETQ. CDR3 length: 15 amino acids.